Shown below are 32 T cell receptor beta chains from a single sample sequenced in a study of CXCR3-negative and CXCR3-positive naive CD8 T cells. Libraries of TRB cDNA were made by 5' RACE and carried UMIs. One entry per CDR3 protein, without DNA, is what TCRdb gives after re-calling the 5' RACE reads. The sample spans approximately 3,100 distinct CDR3 sequences; the ten largest clones claim around 1.6%. The antigens these receptors bind are not known. Study-level findings and limits: TRB CDR3s of CXCR3-positive naive cells were more hydrophobic than those of CXCR3-negative naive cells.

Sequencing input: naive CXCR3+ CD8+ T cells from blood. As to subset: CD45RO-CCR7+CD27+CD95- naive CD8+ T cells expressing CXCR3 (TNR3+). These receptors all stem from a human donor in good health. Some clones in this sample may be carry-over from other donors' samples.

V is TRBV12-3 or TRBV12-4 and J is TRBJ1-2; absent DNA, TCRdb's TRBD1 call cannot be checked. This CDR3 region has 14 residues. CDR3: CASRLGTGIYGYTF.

This clonotype counts as medium-sized by frequency. This CDR3 reads CASSYSGQRLSSYNSPLHF. The chain joins TRBV6-5 to TRBJ1-6. The CDR3 consists of 19 residues. CDR1 MNHEY and CDR2 SVGAGI come from the germline V gene.

In terms of frequency, this clonotype is medium-sized (0.01 to 0.1%). The chain recombines TRBV6-6 with TRBJ1-2; TCRdb picks TRBD1, but there is no DNA to check that call. Germline-derived CDR1 and CDR2 are MNHNY and SVGAGI (reference sequence). The CDR3 contains 13 residues. The chain's CDR3 is CASSYRDNYGYTF.

This clonotype is deemed medium-sized by its frequency. V and J are TRBV29-1 and TRBJ2-5. Germline V lookup: CDR1 SQVTM, CDR2 ANQGSEA. This CDR3 has 12 residues. CDR3 in amino acids: CSVASLEETQYF.

Frequency places this clonotype as medium-sized. J is TRBJ2-1 and V is TRBV15; checking the TCRdb D call of TRBD1 is not possible without DNA. The CDR3 covers 14 residues. Germline-derived CDR1 and CDR2 are LNHNV and YYDKDF (reference sequence). The CDR3 here is CATSREQDYNEQFF.

The genes are TRBV29-1 and TRBJ2-3; TCRdb proposes TRBD2, but this gene call is untestable without DNA. Germline V gene data show CDR1 as SQVTM and CDR2 as ANQGSEA. The CDR3 runs to 14 residues. This CDR3 is CSAEGLAGTDTQYF.

The CDR3 spells CASSYREANTEAFF. The chain combines TRBV5-1 with TRBJ1-1; with no DNA, the TCRdb D assignment of TRBD1 cannot be verified. Looked up from germline, CDR1 is SGHRS and CDR2 is YFSETQ. The CDR3 runs to 14 residues.

The V and J genes are TRBV20-1 and TRBJ2-5; checking the TCRdb D call of TRBD2 is not possible without DNA. Germline CDR1 DFQATT, CDR2 SNEGSKA (reference sequence). The CDR3 has 16 amino acids. CDR3: CSARDRGSGSRETQYF.

This clonotype is labeled medium-sized based on frequency. V and J are TRBV7-9 and TRBJ2-7. Germline values: CDR1 SEHNR, CDR2 FQNEAQ (reference sequence). This CDR3 contains 12 residues. CDR3: CASRDQGYEQYF.

This clonotype shows up as medium-sized by frequency. The chain carries TRBV12-3 or TRBV12-4 and TRBJ2-1; TCRdb calls TRBD2, which cannot be checked without DNA. This CDR3 spans 17 amino acids. This CDR3 is CASSLFLRESGYNEQFF.

This clonotype shows up as medium-sized by frequency. The chain uses TRBV29-1 and TRBJ2-3; TCRdb designates TRBD2, a call that cannot be tested without DNA. The CDR3 is 14 residues long. Germline assignment: CDR1 SQVTM and CDR2 ANQGSEA. CDR3 loop: CSVGSSEYTDTQYF.

The chain joins TRBV5-5 to TRBJ1-2; checking the TCRdb D call of TRBD1 is not possible without DNA. This CDR3 comprises 14 residues. CDR1 and CDR2 from the germline V gene are SGHKS and YYEKEE (reference sequence). This chain's CDR3 is CASSLGQGSYGYTF.

In terms of frequency, this clonotype is medium-sized (0.01 to 0.1%). This sequence joins TRBV21-1 and TRBJ2-5; the TCRdb D gene call, TRBD1, has no DNA to confirm it. TRBV21-1 is a documented pseudogene. This CDR3 comprises 19 residues. CDR3: CASSKVARQGRPPQETQYF.

CDR3 amino acids: CASSTSTGTLAMKQFF. This sequence joins TRBV3-1 and TRBJ2-1; TCRdb reports TRBD1, a call that lacks DNA to check it against. The CDR3 is 16 residues long. The germline CDR1 and CDR2 sequences are LGHDT and YNNKEL (reference sequence).

By frequency, this clonotype registers medium-sized. The rearrangement joins TRBV28 to TRBJ2-5; TCRdb names TRBD1, which stays unverified in the absence of DNA. Germline CDR1 MDHEN, CDR2 SYDVKM. The CDR3 totals 14 residues. CDR3 sequence reads: CASSMDSGEETQYF. Full variable domain (rest looked up from reference TRBV28 and TRBJ2-5): DVKVTQSSRYLVKRTGEKVFLECVQDMDHENMFWYRQDPGLGLRLIYFSYDVKMKEKGDIPEGYSVSREKKERFSLILESASTNQTSMYLCASSMDSGEETQYFGPGTRLLVL.

CDR3: CASSPGSDEQFF. J is TRBJ2-1 and V is TRBV5-1. Per the germline V gene, CDR1 is SGHRS and CDR2 is YFSETQ. CDR3 length: 12 amino acids.

This clonotype is labeled medium-sized based on frequency. The chain is built from TRBV10-3 and TRBJ1-5. Germline CDR1 is ENHRY and CDR2 is SYGVKD. The CDR3 covers 14 residues. The CDR3 loop reads CAISEWEGDQPQHF.

This clonotype counts as medium-sized by frequency. The chain has TRBV29-1 and TRBJ1-2. CDR1 and CDR2 (germline): SQVTM, ANQGSEA. The CDR3 spans 13 residues. The CDR3: CSVEEGSKHGYTF.

This clonotype counts as medium-sized (0.01 to 0.1%) by frequency. The chain carries TRBV7-9 and TRBJ2-7; the D gene TCRdb calls, TRBD1, cannot be checked with no DNA. This CDR3 contains 15 residues. The V gene's germline CDR1 is SEHNR and CDR2 FQNEAQ (reference sequence). The CDR3 sequence: CASSPRTSSSYEQYF.

Measured by frequency, this clonotype is large (0.1 to 1%). The J gene is TRBJ1-5, the V gene TRBV4-2; TCRdb's assignment of TRBD1 cannot be checked, as there is no DNA. The CDR3 runs to 16 residues. Germline V gene data show CDR1 as LGHNA and CDR2 as YNFKEQ. Here the CDR3 reads CASSQDWTEVGQPQHF.

This clonotype is deemed medium-sized by its frequency. The CDR3 is CSVPIGGQGAETQYF. The rearrangement uses TRBV29-1 and TRBJ2-5; the D call of TRBD1 rests on TCRdb alone, since no DNA is present to check it. CDR3 length: 15 residues. Germline lookup yields CDR1 SQVTM and CDR2 ANQGSEA.

Judged by frequency, this clonotype is medium-sized. The V call is TRBV12-3 or TRBV12-4, the J call TRBJ1-1. CDR3 length: 14 amino acids. This CDR3 reads CASSLVSVSTEAFF.

This clonotype is deemed medium-sized (0.01 to 0.1%) by its frequency. V and J are TRBV5-5 and TRBJ2-3; the D call from TCRdb, TRBD1, cannot be confirmed without DNA. CDR1 and CDR2 (germline): SGHKS, YYEKEE (reference sequence). This CDR3 region has 20 residues. This CDR3 is CASSYPSTTRTGVSTDTQYF.

This clonotype is called medium-sized based on its frequency. This chain connects TRBV12-3 or TRBV12-4 to TRBJ1-2. This CDR3 contains 16 residues. CDR3 sequence: CASTFGGVSADYGYTF.

This clonotype is classed as large by frequency. V usage is TRBV27 and J usage is TRBJ1-1. CDR1 is MNHEY and CDR2 is SMNVEV in the germline V gene (reference sequence). This CDR3 spans 12 amino acids. CDR3 sequence reads: CAKAVVTLFSLF.

The CDR3 loop is CASSPQGGEQETQYF. V gene TRBV3-1 combines with J gene TRBJ2-5; TCRdb gives TRBD1 as the D gene, but with no DNA this cannot be confirmed. The CDR3 has 15 residues. Germline assignment: CDR1 LGHDT and CDR2 YNNKEL (reference sequence).

Its frequency marks this clonotype as medium-sized. This rearrangement joins TRBV20-1 to TRBJ2-1. Per the germline V gene, CDR1 is DFQATT and CDR2 is SNEGSKA (reference sequence). The CDR3 runs to 17 residues. The chain's CDR3 is CSARDPLAPSSYNEQFF.

The V call is TRBV29-1, the J call TRBJ1-2. CDR1 is SQVTM, CDR2 ANQGSEA, per germline. This CDR3 region has 13 residues. The CDR3 loop reads CSVESAGPYGYTF.

This clonotype counts as medium-sized (0.01 to 0.1%) by frequency. The chain links TRBV7-3 to TRBJ2-3; TCRdb's D call of TRBD2 is untestable without DNA. Per germline, CDR1 SGHTA and CDR2 FQGTGA. The CDR3 runs 16 residues. The CDR3 loop reads CASSETSGSAPDTQYF.

By frequency, this clonotype is medium-sized. Here the CDR3 reads CATTGQGRTEAFF. The gene calls are TRBV10-2 and TRBJ1-1; the TCRdb D gene call, TRBD1, has no DNA to confirm it. The CDR3 loop spans 13 amino acids. The V gene's germline CDR1 is WSHSY and CDR2 SAAADI.

Measured by frequency, this clonotype is medium-sized. The rearrangement uses TRBV29-1 and TRBJ2-1; the TRBD1 assignment by TCRdb is unverifiable without DNA. The length of the CDR3 is 16 residues. Germline V gene data show CDR1 as SQVTM and CDR2 as ANQGSEA. This chain's CDR3 is CSALNRDRGLRNEQFF.

This clonotype is classed as medium-sized by frequency. The gene calls are TRBV29-1 and TRBJ2-1; TCRdb calls TRBD2, which cannot be checked without DNA. The CDR3 has 13 residues. Germline lookup yields CDR1 SQVTM and CDR2 ANQGSEA. The chain's CDR3 is CSVEGSRDWEQFF.